This TCR beta chain was identified in a study of Ad26.COV2.S vaccination and SARS-CoV-2 variants. The wider study: Each vaccinee took Ad26.COV2.S intramuscularly, once or twice 56 days apart. General study points: Spike-specific CD8+ and CD4+ T cell responses reportedly showed substantial breadth after vaccination.

Libraries were prepared by immunoSEQ multiplex PCR; TCRdb keeps only in-frame clonotypes and omits some of them. The table lists hundreds of thousands of clones, about nine tenths of them singletons. Note on this clone: Its antigen is unknown.

Treatment noted: some 20 received Ad26.COV2.S at low or high dose, single or two shots; about 5 received placebo; per-sample allocation not given. Sampling took place 63 days after the first vaccine or placebo injection. The CDR3 is 16 residues long. Trimming pared 4 bases from V and 1 base from J, leaving 13 bases between. In germline, CDR1 is KGHDR, CDR2 SFDVKD. Sequencing was performed on peripheral blood, taken in a trial of Ad26.COV2.S vaccine versus placebo. The sequence came from a person aged 18-60 years who received the Ad26.COV2.S COVID-19 vaccine or a placebo. This chain connects TRBV24-1 to TRBJ2-1, with D maybe TRBD2 (5 bases). This chain's CDR3 is CATSDYRGGSYNEQFF. CDR3 DNA sequence: TGTGCCACCAGTGACTATCGGGGTGGGTCCTACAATGAGCAGTTCTTC.